The T cell receptor (beta chain) under discussion was sequenced for a study of blood T cell repertoires in COVID-19. Overall study context: Both acute and convalescent COVID-19 samples were obtained from the United States, Italy and Spain. PBMCs, B-cell-depleted T cells, or T cells provided the cDNA or gDNA that made up the material.

Enrollment of patients from Seattle took place during active infection, with longitudinal follow-up. Germline CDR1 and CDR2: LGHDT and YNNKEL (reference sequence). J lost 4 bases, V lost 0 bases, and 5 bases had no gene match. The CDR3 has 15 amino acids. Only one count was recorded for this clone. In the original workflow: Reference gene primer amplification gave nucleated cell count estimates. Measured with immunoSEQ multiplex PCR; TCRdb has only the in-frame clones, and not every one. V, J and clone size are those of that table, while D and trimming were read from the DNA. Of about 160,000 clones listed, 87% are singletons.

This clonotype was sampled from a woman between 65 and 79 years old with COVID-19, enrolled during active disease. The chain uses TRBV3-1 (or the pseudogene TRBV3-2) and TRBJ2-7, with TRBD2 identical over 8 bases. The sequencing sample was made of peripheral blood. This CDR3 reads CASSQDMASGYEQYF. The CDR3 DNA is TGTGCCAGCAGCCAAGATATGGCTAGCGGGTACGAGCAGTACTTC.